The 11 T cell receptor beta chains below all came from one sample that was sequenced in a study of tumor-infiltrating lymphocytes in primary liver carcinoma. Each 20-30 mg portion of unsorted bulk tissue served as the source for co-extraction of RNA and DNA. Starting from around 510 ng of total RNA, TCR beta cDNA was produced with a primer in the constant region. Sequencing libraries for TCR beta derived from three nested multiplex PCR rounds that used slightly modified ARM-PCR. Amplification in the first two PCR rounds was performed using TRBV1-TRBV30 forward primers and a C-beta reverse primer for around 10 cycles each. A single record per CDR3 protein comes from TCRdb applying MiXCR to the multiplex PCR reads. The table has 70,000 to 95,000 distinct CDR3 sequences, approximately 74% seen once. What was sequenced was liver tumor tissue from sampling region 4. Documented subset: tumor region T4, right-lateral pole. Source of these receptors: a man aged 40-49 years with primary liver carcinoma and hepatitis B virus infection.

A word on this clonotype: Mismatch with germline at one junction end may stem from a read error. J is TRBJ2-7 and V is TRBV10-3; the match to TRBD2 covers 10 bases. The CDR3 contains 15 residues. Germline V gives CDR1 ENHRY, CDR2 SYGVKD. CDR3 coding DNA: TGTGTCATCAGTGAGTCTAGCGGGGGCTCTACCGGGCAGCACTTC. Its protein product is CVISESSGGSTGQHF.

This clonotype appeared a single time. This chain joins TRBV7-9 and TRBJ2-7; 10 nucleotides match TRBD2. Germline assignment: CDR1 SEHNR and CDR2 FQNEAQ (reference sequence). This CDR3 contains 14 residues. The CDR3 bases are TGTGTCACAGGGACTAGCGACAACCCCTACGAGCAGTACTTC. This encodes CVTGTSDNPYEQYF.

On this clonotype itself: The junction departs from the called germline gene at one end, perhaps through a read error. The chain carries TRBV6-1 and TRBJ2-1, with D hard to call. The CDR3 sequence is 16 residues long. The V gene's germline CDR1 is MNHNS and CDR2 SASEGT. Here the CDR3 DNA reads TGCACCAGCACCAAGGGTGGGCTTAGCTCCTACAATGAGCAGTTCTTC. Amino acids: CTSTKGGLSSYNEQFF.

On this clonotype itself: Lacking the conserved final phenylalanine or tryptophan, this CDR3 likely reflects a read error. This chain connects TRBV29-1 to TRBJ2-1; no definite D call. Per the germline V gene, CDR1 is SQVTM and CDR2 is ANQGSEA. Trimming stripped 8 bases from V and 5 bases from J, with 10 bases between. The CDR3 is made up of 11 amino acids. CDR3 residues: CSLRLDNEQFS. CDR3 DNA: TGCAGCCTCCGGCTAGACAATGAGCAGTTCTCC.

Comments on this clonotype: One end of the junction does not line up with germline, which may come from a read error. V is TRBV11-2 and J is TRBJ2-5; TRBD1 is a possible D gene (6 bases). Germline CDR1 is SGHAT and CDR2 is FQNNGV. CDR3 length: 15 amino acids. The CDR3 DNA is TGTGCCAGCAGCCTGACCTGGACAGCTCAAGAGACTCAGCATTTC. Protein product: CASSLTWTAQETQHF.

Turning to this clonotype: Possible read error: a much larger clone is one base away. The chain links TRBV5-1 to TRBJ2-7; D assignment may be TRBD1 or TRBD2 (6 bases each). V shed 4 bases and J shed 5 bases, with 16 bases lying between them. Germline CDR1 reads SGHRS; CDR2 reads YFSETQ. CDR3 length: 14 amino acids. This chain's CDR3 is CASSPRDGGDEQYF. The CDR3 bases are TGCGCCAGCAGCCCCCGGGACGGGGGCGACGAGCAGTACTTC.

Ten or more counts support this clonotype. The chain links TRBV4-1 to TRBJ2-1, with D perhaps matching TRBD1 (6 bases). The CDR3 covers 16 residues. V was clipped by 1 base and J by 8 bases, with 18 bases between them. Germline V gene data show CDR1 as MGHRA and CDR2 as YSYEKL. The CDR3 is CASSQGRLTQGYEQFF. The CDR3 nucleotides are TGCGCCAGCAGCCAAGGACGTCTAACCCAGGGGTATGAGCAGTTCTTC.

The sample holds one count of this clonotype. One end of the junction is discordant with germline, which a read error may explain. V is TRBV28 and J is TRBJ1-2; 7 nucleotides align to TRBD1. This CDR3 has 15 residues. CDR1 MDHEN and CDR2 SYDVKM come from the germline V gene. As DNA, the CDR3 is TGTGCCAACAGTACCGGACCCGGGACAGTCAGTGGCTACACCTTC. Amino acid sequence: CANSTGPGTVSGYTF.

V is TRBV7-9 and J is TRBJ2-7; D assignment may be TRBD1 or TRBD2 (6 bases each). The CDR3 length is 15 residues. The V gene lost 10 bases and the J gene lost 4 bases, with 23 bases spanning the gap. CDR1 SEHNR and CDR2 FQNEAQ come from the germline V gene (reference sequence). DNA for the CDR3: TGTGCCAACAGTAGAGCAGCGGGCGGGACATACGAGCAGTACTTC. It translates to CANSRAAGGTYEQYF.

This clonotype has a single count. The junction departs from the called germline gene at one end, perhaps through a read error. V usage is TRBV5-5 and J usage is TRBJ2-2; a weak D match, TRBD2 (5 bases). The CDR3 covers 17 residues. Looked up from germline, CDR1 is SGHKS and CDR2 is YYEKEE (reference sequence). CDR3 protein: CANSLAPSGSGNGELLF. For the CDR3, the DNA is TGTGCCAACAGCTTGGCCCCTAGTGGGAGTGGGAACGGGGAACTGCTTTTT.

CDR3 in DNA: TGTACCAACAGCCCGGGGGGTGTCGGCACAGATACGCAGTATTTT. Protein sequence: CTNSPGGVGTDTQYF. This chain joins TRBV12-3 or TRBV12-4 and TRBJ2-3, with 7 bases lining up with TRBD2. The CDR3 consists of 15 residues.